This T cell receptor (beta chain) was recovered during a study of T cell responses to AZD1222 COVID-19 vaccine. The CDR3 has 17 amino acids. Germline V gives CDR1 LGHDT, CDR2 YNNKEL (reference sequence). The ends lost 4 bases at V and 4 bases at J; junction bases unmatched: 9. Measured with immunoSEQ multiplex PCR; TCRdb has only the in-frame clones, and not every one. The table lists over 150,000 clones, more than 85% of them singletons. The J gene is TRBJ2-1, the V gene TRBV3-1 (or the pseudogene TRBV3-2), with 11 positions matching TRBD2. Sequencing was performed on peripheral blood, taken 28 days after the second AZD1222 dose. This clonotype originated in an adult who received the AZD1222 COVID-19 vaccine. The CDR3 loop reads CASSRAAGLAVYNEQFF. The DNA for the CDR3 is TGTGCCAGCAGCCGTGCCGCGGGACTAGCGGTATACAATGAGCAGTTCTTC.